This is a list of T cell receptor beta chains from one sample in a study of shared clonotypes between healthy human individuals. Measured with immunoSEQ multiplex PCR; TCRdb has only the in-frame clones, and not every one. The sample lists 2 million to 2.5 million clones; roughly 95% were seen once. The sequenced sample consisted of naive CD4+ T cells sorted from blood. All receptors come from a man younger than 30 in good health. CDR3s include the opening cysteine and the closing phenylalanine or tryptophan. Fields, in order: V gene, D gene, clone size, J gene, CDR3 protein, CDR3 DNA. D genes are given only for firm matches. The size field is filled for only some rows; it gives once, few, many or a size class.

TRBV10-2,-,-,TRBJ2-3,CASSESIFNQYLNTQYF,TGCGCCAGCAGTGAAAGTATCTTCAACCAATATCTCAATACGCAGTATTTT
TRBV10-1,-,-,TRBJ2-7,CASSGGDRGSYEQYF,TGCGCCAGCAGTGGGGGGGACCGCGGCTCCTACGAGCAGTACTTC
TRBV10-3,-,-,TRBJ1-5,CAIRGDSNQPQHF,TGTGCCATCAGGGGAGATAGCAATCAGCCCCAGCATTTT
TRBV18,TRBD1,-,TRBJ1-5,CASSSDRGNQPQHF,TGTGCCAGCTCGTCCGACAGGGGTAATCAGCCCCAGCATTTT
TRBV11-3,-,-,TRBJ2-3,CASSLVVTDTQYF,TGTGCCAGCAGCTTAGTAGTCACAGATACGCAGTATTTT
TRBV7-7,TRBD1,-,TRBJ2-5,CASSPQGARETQYF,TGTGCTAGCAGCCCCCAGGGGGCACGTGAGACCCAGTACTTC
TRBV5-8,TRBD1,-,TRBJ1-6,CASSPWTGTNSPLHF,TGTGCCAGCAGCCCGTGGACAGGGACTAATTCACCCCTCCACTTT
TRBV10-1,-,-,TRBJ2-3,CASTGDTDTQYF,TGCGCCAGCACTGGGGACACAGATACGCAGTATTTT
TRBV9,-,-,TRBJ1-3,CASSVTSRTDSGNTIYF,TGTGCCAGCAGCGTTACCTCCAGGACGGACTCTGGAAACACCATATATTTT
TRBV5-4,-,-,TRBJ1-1,CASSSPRGDYTEAFF,TGTGCCAGCAGCTCACCCCGGGGCGATTACACTGAAGCTTTCTTT
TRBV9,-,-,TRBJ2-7,CANLGHPIYEQYF,TGTGCCAATCTGGGACACCCAATCTACGAGCAGTACTTC
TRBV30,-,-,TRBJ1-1,CAWSVGGNTEAFF,TGTGCCTGGAGTGTAGGTGGGAACACTGAAGCTTTCTTT
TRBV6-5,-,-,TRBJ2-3,CASSLKDTQYF,TGTGCCAGCAGCCTTAAGGATACGCAGTATTTT
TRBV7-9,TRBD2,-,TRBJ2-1,CASSFPSGRAGNEQFF,TGTGCCAGCAGCTTCCCTAGCGGGAGGGCAGGCAATGAGCAGTTCTTC
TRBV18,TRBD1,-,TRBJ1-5,CASSEQGASNQPQHF,TGTGCCAGCTCAGAACAGGGGGCCAGTAATCAGCCCCAGCATTTT
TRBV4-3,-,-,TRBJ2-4,CASSQDRSTNDIQYF,TGCGCCAGCAGCCAAGACAGGTCCACTAACGACATTCAGTACTTC
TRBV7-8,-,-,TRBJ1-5,CASSLMSGNSNQPQHF,TGTGCCAGCAGCTTAATGTCCGGAAACAGCAATCAGCCCCAGCATTTT
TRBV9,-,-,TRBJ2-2,CASSVPGTNTGELFF,TGTGCCAGCAGCGTCCCGGGAACGAACACCGGGGAGCTGTTTTTT
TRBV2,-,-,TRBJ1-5,CASSRTSRDPVYGNQPQHF,TGTGCCAGCAGCCGAACTAGTAGGGATCCGGTCTATGGCAATCAGCCCCAGCATTTT
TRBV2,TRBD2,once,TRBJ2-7,CASSENTSGTYEQYF,TGTGCCAGCAGTGAAAACACTAGCGGGACGTACGAGCAGTACTTC
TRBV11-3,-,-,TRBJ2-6,CASSPPVNVLTF,TGTGCCAGCAGCCCGCCGGTCAACGTCCTGACTTTC
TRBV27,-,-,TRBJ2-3,CASSSTDTQYF,TGTGCCAGCAGTTCGACAGATACGCAGTATTTT
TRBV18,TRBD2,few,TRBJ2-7,CASSPLAGSAGEQYF,TGTGCCAGCTCACCCTTAGCGGGAAGTGCCGGCGAGCAGTACTTC
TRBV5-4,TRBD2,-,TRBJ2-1,CASSLVTTSGRYEQFF,TGTGCCAGCAGCTTGGTGACGACTAGCGGGAGATATGAGCAGTTCTTC
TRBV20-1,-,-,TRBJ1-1,CSARMAEAFF,TGCAGTGCTAGGATGGCAGAAGCTTTCTTT
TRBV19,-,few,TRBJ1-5,CASSIWGDSNQPQHF,TGTGCCAGTAGTATTTGGGGGGATAGCAATCAGCCCCAGCATTTT
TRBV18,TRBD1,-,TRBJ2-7,CASSPGTGATYEQYF,TGTGCCAGCTCACCGGGGACAGGGGCCACCTACGAGCAGTACTTC
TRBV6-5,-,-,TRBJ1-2,CASSFSRNYGYTF,TGTGCCAGCAGTTTCTCCAGAAACTATGGCTACACCTTC
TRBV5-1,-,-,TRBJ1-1,CASSLGAVNTEAFF,TGCGCCAGCAGCTTAGGGGCAGTGAACACTGAAGCTTTCTTT
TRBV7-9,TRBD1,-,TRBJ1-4,CASSPTQGDNEKLFF,TGTGCCAGCAGCCCAACTCAGGGGGATAATGAAAAACTGTTTTTT
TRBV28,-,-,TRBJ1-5,CASSLGPGNQPQHF,TGTGCCAGCAGTTTAGGCCCTGGTAATCAGCCCCAGCATTTT
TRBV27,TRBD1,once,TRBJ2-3,CASSPDRGRTDTQYF,TGTGCCAGCAGCCCGGACAGGGGGCGAACAGATACGCAGTATTTT
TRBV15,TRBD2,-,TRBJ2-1,CATSRDVGTSYNEQFF,TGTGCCACCAGCAGAGATGTCGGGACTAGTTACAATGAGCAGTTCTTC
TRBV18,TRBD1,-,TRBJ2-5,CASSPFGTGGPQETQYF,TGTGCCAGCTCACCATTCGGGACAGGAGGACCTCAAGAGACCCAGTACTTC
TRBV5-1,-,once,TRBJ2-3,CASSIGPGTYSDTQYF,TGCGCCAGCAGCATAGGACCGGGCACGTATTCAGATACGCAGTATTTT
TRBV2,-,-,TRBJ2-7,CASMMGASGLPGYF,TGTGCCAGCATGATGGGGGCTAGCGGATTACCGGGGTACTTC
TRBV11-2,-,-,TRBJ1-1,CASRERFRVNTEAFF,TGTGCCAGCAGGGAGAGGTTTAGGGTGAACACTGAAGCTTTCTTT
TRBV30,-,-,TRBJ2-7,CAWSIGRDHEQYF,TGTGCCTGGAGTATAGGCAGGGACCACGAGCAGTACTTC
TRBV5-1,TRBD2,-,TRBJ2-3,CASSLRTSGGSSTDTQYF,TGCGCCAGCAGCTTGCGGACTAGCGGGGGGTCTAGCACAGATACGCAGTATTTT
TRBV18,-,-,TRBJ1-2,CASSPLGSGYGYTF,TGTGCCAGCTCACCCCTCGGGTCAGGTTATGGCTACACCTTC
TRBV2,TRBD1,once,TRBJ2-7,CASSTRTGPSEQYF,TGTGCCAGCAGCACACGGACAGGTCCGAGCGAGCAGTACTTC
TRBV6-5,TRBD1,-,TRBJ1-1,CASSLAGGFGTEAFF,TGTGCCAGCAGTTTGGCAGGGGGCTTCGGCACTGAAGCTTTCTTT
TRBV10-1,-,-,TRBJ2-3,CASSESGQLNTDTQYF,TGCGCCAGCAGTGAGTCTGGGCAGCTGAACACAGATACGCAGTATTTT
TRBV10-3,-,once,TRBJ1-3,CAISGISGNTIYF,TGTGCCATCAGCGGGATCTCTGGAAACACCATATATTTT
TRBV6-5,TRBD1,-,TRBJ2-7,CASSYSGQGASYEQYF,TGTGCCAGCAGTTACTCGGGACAGGGGGCTTCCTACGAGCAGTACTTC
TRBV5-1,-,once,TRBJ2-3,CASREESTDTQYF,TGCGCCAGTCGCGAGGAAAGCACAGATACGCAGTATTTT
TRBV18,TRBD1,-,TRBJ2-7,CASSQGQGPYEQYF,TGTGCCAGCTCACAAGGACAGGGACCCTACGAGCAGTACTTC
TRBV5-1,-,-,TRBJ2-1,CASSPTEGLNNEQFF,TGCGCCAGCAGCCCGACGGAGGGCCTAAACAATGAGCAGTTCTTC
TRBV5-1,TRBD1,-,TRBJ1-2,CASSSAGTGRGYTF,TGCGCCAGCAGCTCGGCCGGGACAGGGAGAGGCTACACCTTC
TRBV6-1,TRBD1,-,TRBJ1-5,CASRLTGGNQPQHF,TGTGCCAGCAGACTGACAGGGGGCAATCAGCCCCAGCATTTT
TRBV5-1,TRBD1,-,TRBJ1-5,CASSLGPNGTGDRTNSNQPQHF,TGCGCCAGCAGCTTGGGCCCGAACGGGACAGGGGACCGAACAAATAGCAATCAGCCCCAGCATTTT
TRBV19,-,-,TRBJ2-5,CASSMGGGGETQYF,TGTGCCAGTAGTATGGGAGGGGGCGGAGAGACCCAGTACTTC
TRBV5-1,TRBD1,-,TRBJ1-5,CASSLVPGGQPQHF,TGCGCCAGCAGCTTGGTTCCAGGGGGTCAGCCCCAGCATTTT
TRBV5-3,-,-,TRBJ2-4,CARRSDTLAKNIQYF,TGTGCCAGAAGATCGGACACTCTAGCCAAAAACATTCAGTACTTC
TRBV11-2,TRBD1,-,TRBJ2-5,CASSLDRGETQYF,TGTGCCAGCAGCCTGGACAGGGGAGAGACCCAGTACTTC
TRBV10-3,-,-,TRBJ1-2,CAIKEHVGYGYTF,TGTGCCATCAAAGAACATGTCGGTTATGGCTACACCTTC